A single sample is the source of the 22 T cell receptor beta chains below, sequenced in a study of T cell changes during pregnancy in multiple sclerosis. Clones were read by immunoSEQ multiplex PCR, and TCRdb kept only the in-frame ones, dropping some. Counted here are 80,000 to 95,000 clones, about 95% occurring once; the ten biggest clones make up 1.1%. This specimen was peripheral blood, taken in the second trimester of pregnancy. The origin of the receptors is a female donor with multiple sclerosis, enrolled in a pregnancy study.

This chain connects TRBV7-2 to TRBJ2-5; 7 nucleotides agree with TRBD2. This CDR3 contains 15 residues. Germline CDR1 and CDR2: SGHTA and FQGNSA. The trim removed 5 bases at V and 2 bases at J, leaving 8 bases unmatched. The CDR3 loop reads CASSGLGAGQETQYF. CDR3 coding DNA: TGTGCCAGCAGCGGCCTCGGAGCGGGACAAGAGACCCAGTACTTC.

This chain's CDR3 is CASSDRGRNGYTF. CDR3 coding DNA: TGTGCCAGCAGCGACAGGGGGAGGAATGGCTACACCTTC. This chain connects TRBV7-3 to TRBJ1-2, with TRBD1 identical over 9 bases. This CDR3 contains 13 residues. V shed 5 bases, J shed 6 bases, and the junction held 4 bases outside the gene matches. Germline loops: CDR1 SGHTA, CDR2 FQGTGA.

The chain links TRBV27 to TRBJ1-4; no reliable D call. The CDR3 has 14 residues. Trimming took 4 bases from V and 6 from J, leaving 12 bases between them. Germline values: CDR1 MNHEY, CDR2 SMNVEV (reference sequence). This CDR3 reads CASSSGGLDEKLFF. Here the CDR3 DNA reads TGTGCCAGCAGTTCGGGAGGGTTGGATGAAAAACTGTTTTTT.

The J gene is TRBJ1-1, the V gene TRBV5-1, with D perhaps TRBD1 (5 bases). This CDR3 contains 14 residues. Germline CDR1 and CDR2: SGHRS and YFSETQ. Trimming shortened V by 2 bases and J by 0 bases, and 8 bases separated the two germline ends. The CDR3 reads CASSFRGMNTEAFF. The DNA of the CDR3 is TGCGCCAGCAGCTTTAGGGGTATGAACACTGAAGCTTTCTTT.

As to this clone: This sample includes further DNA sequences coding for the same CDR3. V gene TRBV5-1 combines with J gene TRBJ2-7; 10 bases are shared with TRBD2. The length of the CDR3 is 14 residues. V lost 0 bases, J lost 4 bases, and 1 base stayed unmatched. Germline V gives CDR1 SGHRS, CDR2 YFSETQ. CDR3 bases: TGCGCCAGCAGCTTGGGAGCGGGAGGGTACGAGCAGTACTTC. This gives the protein CASSLGAGGYEQYF.

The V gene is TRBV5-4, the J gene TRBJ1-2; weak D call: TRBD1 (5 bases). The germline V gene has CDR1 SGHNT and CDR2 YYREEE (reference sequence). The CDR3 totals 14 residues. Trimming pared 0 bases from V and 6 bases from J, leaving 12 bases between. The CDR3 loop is CASSLGQNPNGYTF. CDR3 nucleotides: TGTGCCAGCAGCTTGGGACAGAACCCCAATGGCTACACCTTC.

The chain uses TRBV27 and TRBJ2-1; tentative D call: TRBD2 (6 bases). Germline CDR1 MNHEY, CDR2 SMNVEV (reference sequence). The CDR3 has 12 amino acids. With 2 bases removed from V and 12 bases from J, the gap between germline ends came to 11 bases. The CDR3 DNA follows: TGTGCCAGCAGTTTAGCGGCTAGCGCGCAGTTCTTC. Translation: CASSLAASAQFF.

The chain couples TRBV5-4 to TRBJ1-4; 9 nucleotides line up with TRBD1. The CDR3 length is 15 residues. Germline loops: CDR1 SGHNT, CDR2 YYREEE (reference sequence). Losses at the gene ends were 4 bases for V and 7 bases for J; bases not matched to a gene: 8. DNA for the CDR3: TGTGCCAGCAGCAGAGCCGGGACAGGGAGTGAAAAACTGTTTTTT. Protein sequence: CASSRAGTGSEKLFF.

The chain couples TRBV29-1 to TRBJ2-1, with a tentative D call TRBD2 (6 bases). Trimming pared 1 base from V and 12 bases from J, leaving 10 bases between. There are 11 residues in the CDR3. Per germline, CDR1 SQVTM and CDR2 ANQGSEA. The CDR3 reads CSVEAPSVQFF. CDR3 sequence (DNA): TGCAGCGTTGAAGCCCCTAGCGTGCAGTTCTTC.

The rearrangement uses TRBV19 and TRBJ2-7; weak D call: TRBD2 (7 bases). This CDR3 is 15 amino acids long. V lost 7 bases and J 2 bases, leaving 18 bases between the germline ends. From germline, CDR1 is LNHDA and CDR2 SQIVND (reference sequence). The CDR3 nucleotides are TGTGCCAGTACCCAAGCGGGACACCTCACCTACGAGCAGTACTTC. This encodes CASTQAGHLTYEQYF.

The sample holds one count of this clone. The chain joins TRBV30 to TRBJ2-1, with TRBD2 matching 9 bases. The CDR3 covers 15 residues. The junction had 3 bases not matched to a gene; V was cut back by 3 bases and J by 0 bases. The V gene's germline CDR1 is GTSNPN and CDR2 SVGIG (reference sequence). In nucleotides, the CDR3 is TGTGCCTGGAGCTTAGCGGGAGTCTCCTACAATGAGCAGTTCTTC. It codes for CAWSLAGVSYNEQFF. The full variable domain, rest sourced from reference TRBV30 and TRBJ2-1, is SQTIHQWPATLVQPVGSPLSLECTVEGTSNPNLYWYRQAAGRGLQLLFYSVGIGQISSEVPQNLSASRPQDRQFILSSKKLLLSDSGFYLCAWSLAGVSYNEQFFGPGTRLTVL.

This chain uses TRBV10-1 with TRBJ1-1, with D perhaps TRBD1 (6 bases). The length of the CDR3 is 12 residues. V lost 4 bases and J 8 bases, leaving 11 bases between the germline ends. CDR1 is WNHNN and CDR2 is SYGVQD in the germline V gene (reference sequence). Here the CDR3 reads CASSVQGSEAFF. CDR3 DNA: TGCGCCAGCAGTGTACAGGGCTCGGAAGCTTTCTTT.

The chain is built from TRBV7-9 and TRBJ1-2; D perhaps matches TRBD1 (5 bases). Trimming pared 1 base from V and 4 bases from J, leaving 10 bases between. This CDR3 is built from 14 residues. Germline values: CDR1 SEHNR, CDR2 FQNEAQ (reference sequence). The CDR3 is CASSLGPDSYGYTF. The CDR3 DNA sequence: TGTGCCAGCAGCTTAGGGCCCGACAGCTATGGCTACACCTTC.

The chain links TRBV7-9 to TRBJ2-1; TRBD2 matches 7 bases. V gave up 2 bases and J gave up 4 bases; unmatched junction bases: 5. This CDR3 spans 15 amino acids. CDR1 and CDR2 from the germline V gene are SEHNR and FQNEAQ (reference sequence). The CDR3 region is CASSLTPAGYNEQFF. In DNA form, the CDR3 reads TGTGCCAGCAGCTTAACACCAGCGGGATACAATGAGCAGTTCTTC.

In DNA, the CDR3 is TGTGCCAGCAGTTACGGGGGGGGGAGGACTGAAGCTTTCTTT. Its protein is CASSYGGGRTEAFF. The chain uses TRBV6-5 and TRBJ1-1; D might be TRBD1 (5 bases). V shed 2 bases and J shed 5 bases, with 12 bases lying between them. The CDR3 sequence is 14 residues long. From germline, CDR1 is MNHEY and CDR2 SVGAGI.

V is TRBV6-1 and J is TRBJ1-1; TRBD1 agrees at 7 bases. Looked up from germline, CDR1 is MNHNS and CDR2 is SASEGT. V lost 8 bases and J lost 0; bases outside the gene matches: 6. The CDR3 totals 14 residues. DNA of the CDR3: TGTGCCAGCGATCAGGACAGGATGAACACTGAAGCTTTCTTT. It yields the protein CASDQDRMNTEAFF.

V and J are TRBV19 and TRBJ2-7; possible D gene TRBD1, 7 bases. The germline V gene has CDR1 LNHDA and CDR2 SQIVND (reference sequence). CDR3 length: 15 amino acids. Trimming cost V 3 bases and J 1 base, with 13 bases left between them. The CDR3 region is CASSMLAGGSYEQYF. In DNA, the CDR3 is TGTGCCAGTAGTATGTTGGCAGGGGGGTCCTACGAGCAGTACTTC.

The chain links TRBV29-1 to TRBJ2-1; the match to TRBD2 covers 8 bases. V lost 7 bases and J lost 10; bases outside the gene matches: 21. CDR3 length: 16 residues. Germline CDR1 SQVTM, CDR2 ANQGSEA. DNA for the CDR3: TGCAGCGCCCGGGGGGGGGAACAGGTCCGGGAGACCGAGCAGTTCTTC. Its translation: CSARGGEQVRETEQFF.

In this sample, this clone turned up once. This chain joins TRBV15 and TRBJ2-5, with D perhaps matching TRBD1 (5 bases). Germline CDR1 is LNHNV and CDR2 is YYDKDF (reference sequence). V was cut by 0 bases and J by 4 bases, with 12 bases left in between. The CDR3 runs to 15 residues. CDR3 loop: CATSRDKAGPETQYF. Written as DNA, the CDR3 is TGTGCCACCAGCAGAGATAAGGCAGGGCCAGAGACCCAGTACTTC.

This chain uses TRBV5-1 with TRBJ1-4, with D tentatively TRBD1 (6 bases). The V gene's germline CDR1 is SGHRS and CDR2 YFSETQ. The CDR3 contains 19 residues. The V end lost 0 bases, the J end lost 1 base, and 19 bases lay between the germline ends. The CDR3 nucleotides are TGCGCCAGCAGCTTGGATGGGGGCCGGCGACCTGAAACTAATGAAAAACTGTTTTTT. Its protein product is CASSLDGGRRPETNEKLFF.

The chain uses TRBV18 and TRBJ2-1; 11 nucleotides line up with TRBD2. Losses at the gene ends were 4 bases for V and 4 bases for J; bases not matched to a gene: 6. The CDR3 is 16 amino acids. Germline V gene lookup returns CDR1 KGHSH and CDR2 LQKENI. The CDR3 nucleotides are TGTGCCAGCTCACTGGGGACTAGCGGATCGTACAATGAGCAGTTCTTC. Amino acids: CASSLGTSGSYNEQFF.

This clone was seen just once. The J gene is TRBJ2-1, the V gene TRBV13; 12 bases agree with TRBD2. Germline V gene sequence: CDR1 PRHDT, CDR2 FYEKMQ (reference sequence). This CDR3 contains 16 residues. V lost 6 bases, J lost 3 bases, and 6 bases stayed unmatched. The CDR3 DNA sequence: TGTGCCAGCAGTTCCGGACTAGCGGGATTCTACAATGAGCAGTTCTTC. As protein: CASSSGLAGFYNEQFF.